This entry describes one T cell receptor beta chain. The sample is drawn from a study of blood T cell repertoires in COVID-19. Enrolled through a virtual design, the participants were between roughly 18 and 90 years of age and came from about two dozen US areas. As handled by the study authors: The assay estimated nucleated cells by amplifying reference gene primers. Some clones are missing from TCRdb's copy, which holds only in-frame ones; the method was immunoSEQ multiplex PCR. V and J calls and clone size follow that table, whereas D and trimming were derived from the DNA. The sample holds 270,000 or so clones, approximately 88% seen once. The origin of this receptor is a woman aged 40 to 55 with acute COVID-19. Input material: PBMCs or T cells enriched from blood (not recorded which).

CDR3 residues: CASSPTLYNEQFF. The CDR3 DNA sequence: TGTGCCAGCAGTCCAACTTTATACAATGAGCAGTTCTTC. V and J are TRBV12-3 or TRBV12-4 and TRBJ2-1; D is unresolved. V was clipped by 5 bases and J by 4 bases, with 9 bases between them. CDR3 length: 13 amino acids.